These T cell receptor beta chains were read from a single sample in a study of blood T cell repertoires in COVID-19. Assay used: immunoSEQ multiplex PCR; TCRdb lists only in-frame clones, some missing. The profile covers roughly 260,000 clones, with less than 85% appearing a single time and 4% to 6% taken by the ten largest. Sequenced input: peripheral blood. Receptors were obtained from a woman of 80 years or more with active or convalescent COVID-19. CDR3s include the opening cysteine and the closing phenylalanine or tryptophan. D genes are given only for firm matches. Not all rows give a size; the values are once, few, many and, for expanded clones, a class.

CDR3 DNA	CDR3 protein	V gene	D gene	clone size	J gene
TGCAGTGCTAGTAATGGGGAACAGGCTGGAAACACCATATATTTT	CSASNGEQAGNTIYF	TRBV20-1	-	once	TRBJ1-3
TGTGCCAGTAGCCCCTCCGGACAGGTCTATGGCTACACCTTC	CASSPSGQVYGYTF	TRBV19	TRBD1	-	TRBJ1-2
TGTGCCTGGGGGACTAGCGGGAGTCCGCGTCCATACTTC	CAWGTSGSPRPYF	TRBV30	TRBD2	-	TRBJ2-5
TGTGCCAGCAGCCAAGATGCCGGGACTAGCGGCTACGAGCAGTACTTC	CASSQDAGTSGYEQYF	TRBV4-2	TRBD2	-	TRBJ2-7
TGTGCCATCAACCAGGACAGAAACTATGGCTACACCTTC	CAINQDRNYGYTF	TRBV10-3	-	-	TRBJ1-2
TGTGCCATCAGTGCTCCGGACAGGGGATCTAACTATGGCTACACCTTC	CAISAPDRGSNYGYTF	TRBV10-3	TRBD1	-	TRBJ1-2
TGTGCCAGCTCTCTATCGGCGGGGATACTAGCGGGGCCAGGGTTAGAGCAGTACTTC	CASSLSAGILAGPGLEQYF	TRBV18	TRBD2	-	TRBJ2-7
TGTGCCAGCAATTCGGAGAGCTCCTATAATTCACCCCTCCACTTT	CASNSESSYNSPLHF	TRBV2	-	-	TRBJ1-6
TGCGCCAGCAGCAAAGACGGAACAGCCTATAATCAGCCCCAGCATTTT	CASSKDGTAYNQPQHF	TRBV10-2	-	-	TRBJ1-5
TGTGCCAGCAGCTTAATCCGTCTAGCGGACTACAATGAGCAGTTCTTC	CASSLIRLADYNEQFF	TRBV11-2	TRBD2	once	TRBJ2-1
TGTGCCAGCAGCCTAAGGGACCGTGGGGGCAATTCACCCCTCCACTTT	CASSLRDRGGNSPLHF	TRBV3-1/TRBV3-2	-	-	TRBJ1-6
TGTGCCAGCAGCAGGACTAGCGGGGGGAGAGCCTACAATGAGCAGTTCTTC	CASSRTSGGRAYNEQFF	TRBV5-4	TRBD2	once	TRBJ2-1
TGTGCCAGCTCACGACCCACGGAGGGGAATTCACCCCTCCACTTT	CASSRPTEGNSPLHF	TRBV18	-	few	TRBJ1-6
TGTGCCAGCTCACCACCCAACAGGGGATTGGGGCCGAACACTGAAGCTTTCTTT	CASSPPNRGLGPNTEAFF	TRBV18	TRBD1	-	TRBJ1-1
TGTGCCAGCAGCGTAACTGGACTAGCTGAATCTACGCAGTATTTT	CASSVTGLAESTQYF	TRBV9	TRBD2	once	TRBJ2-3
TGTGCCAGCAGCTTAGACCAGGGGGGAAAGCATTTT	CASSLDQGGKHF	TRBV7-9	TRBD1	-	TRBJ1-5
TGTGCCAGCAGCCCCCCTTGGGACAGCCGAAGCTCTGGAAACACCATATATTTT	CASSPPWDSRSSGNTIYF	TRBV5-6	TRBD1	-	TRBJ1-3